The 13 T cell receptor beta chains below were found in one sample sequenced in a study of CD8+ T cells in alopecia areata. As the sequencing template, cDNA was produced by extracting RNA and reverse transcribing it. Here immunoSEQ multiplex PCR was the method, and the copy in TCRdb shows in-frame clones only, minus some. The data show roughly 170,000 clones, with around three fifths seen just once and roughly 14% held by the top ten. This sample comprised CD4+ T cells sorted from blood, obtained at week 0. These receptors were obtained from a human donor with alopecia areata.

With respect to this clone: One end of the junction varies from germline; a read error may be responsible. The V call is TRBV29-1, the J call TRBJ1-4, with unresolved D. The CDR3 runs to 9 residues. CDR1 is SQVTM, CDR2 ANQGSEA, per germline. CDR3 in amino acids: CSEGTTMGF. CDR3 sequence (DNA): TGCAGCGAGGGAACGACAATGGGATTT.

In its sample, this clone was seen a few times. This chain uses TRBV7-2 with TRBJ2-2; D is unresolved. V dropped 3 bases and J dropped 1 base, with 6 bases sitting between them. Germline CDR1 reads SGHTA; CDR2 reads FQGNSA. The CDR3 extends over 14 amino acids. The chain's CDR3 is CASSFTMNTGELFF. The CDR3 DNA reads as TGTGCCAGCAGCTTTACCATGAACACCGGGGAGCTGTTTTTT. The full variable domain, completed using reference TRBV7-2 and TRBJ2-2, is GAGVSQSPSNKVTEKGKDVELRCDPISGHTALYWYRQSLGQGLEFLIYFQGNSAPDKSGLPSDRFSAERTGGSVSTLTIQRTQQEDSAVYLCASSFTMNTGELFFGEGSRLTVL.

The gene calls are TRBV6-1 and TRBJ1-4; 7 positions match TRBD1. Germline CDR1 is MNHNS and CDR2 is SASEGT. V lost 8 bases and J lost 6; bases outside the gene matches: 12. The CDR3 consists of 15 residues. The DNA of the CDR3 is TGTGCCAGCTCACTTCGGACAGGCGTGGATGAAAAACTGTTTTTT. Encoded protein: CASSLRTGVDEKLFF.

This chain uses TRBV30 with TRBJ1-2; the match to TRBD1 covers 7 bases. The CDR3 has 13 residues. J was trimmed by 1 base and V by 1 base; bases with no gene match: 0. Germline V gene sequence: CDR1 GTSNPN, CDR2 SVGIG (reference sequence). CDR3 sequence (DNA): TGTGCCTGGAGTGGGGACAGTAACTATGGCTACACCTTC. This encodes CAWSGDSNYGYTF.

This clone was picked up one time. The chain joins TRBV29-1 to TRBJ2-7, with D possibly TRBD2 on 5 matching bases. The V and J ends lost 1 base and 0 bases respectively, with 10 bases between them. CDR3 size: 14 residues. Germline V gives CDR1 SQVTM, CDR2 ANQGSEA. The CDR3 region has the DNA TGCAGCGTTGAAGGGGCAGCGGACTCCTACGAGCAGTACTTC. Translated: CSVEGAADSYEQYF.

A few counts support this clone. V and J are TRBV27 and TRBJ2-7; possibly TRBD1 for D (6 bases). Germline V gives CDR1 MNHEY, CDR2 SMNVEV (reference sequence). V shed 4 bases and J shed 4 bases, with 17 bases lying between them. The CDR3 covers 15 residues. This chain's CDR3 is CASSWTDLPSYEQYF. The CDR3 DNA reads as TGTGCCAGCAGTTGGACAGACCTCCCTTCTTACGAGCAGTACTTC.

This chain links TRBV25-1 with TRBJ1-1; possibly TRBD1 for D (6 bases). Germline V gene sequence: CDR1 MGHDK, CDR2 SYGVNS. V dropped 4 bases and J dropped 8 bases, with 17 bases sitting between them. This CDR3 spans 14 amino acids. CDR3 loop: CASSASHRDPEAFF. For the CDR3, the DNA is TGTGCCAGCAGTGCAAGCCACAGGGATCCCGAAGCTTTCTTT. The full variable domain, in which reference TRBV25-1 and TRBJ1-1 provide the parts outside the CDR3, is EADIYQTPRYLVIGTGKKITLECSQTMGHDKMYWYQQDPGMELHLIHYSYGVNSTEKGDLSSESTVSRIRTEHFPLTLESARPSHTSQYLCASSASHRDPEAFFGQGTRLTVV.

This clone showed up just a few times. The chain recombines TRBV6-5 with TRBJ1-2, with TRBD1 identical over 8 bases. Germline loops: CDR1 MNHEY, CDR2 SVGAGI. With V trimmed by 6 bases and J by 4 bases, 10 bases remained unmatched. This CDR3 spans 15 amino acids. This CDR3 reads CASRAQGARSYGYTF. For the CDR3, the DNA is TGTGCCAGCAGGGCCCAGGGGGCGCGGAGCTATGGCTACACCTTC.

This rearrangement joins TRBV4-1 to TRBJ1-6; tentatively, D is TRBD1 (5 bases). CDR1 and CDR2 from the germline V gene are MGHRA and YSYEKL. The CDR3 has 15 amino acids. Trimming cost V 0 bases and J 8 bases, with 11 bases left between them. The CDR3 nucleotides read TGCGCCAGCAGCCAAGACAAAGGGGTAGATTCACCCCTCCACTTT. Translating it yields CASSQDKGVDSPLHF.

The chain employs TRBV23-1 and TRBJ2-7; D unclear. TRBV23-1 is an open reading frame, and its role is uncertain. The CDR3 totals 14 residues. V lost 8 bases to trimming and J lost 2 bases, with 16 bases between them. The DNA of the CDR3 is TGCGCCAGCCAACTCCCGGCCGTAGCCTACGAGCAGTACTTC. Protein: CASQLPAVAYEQYF.

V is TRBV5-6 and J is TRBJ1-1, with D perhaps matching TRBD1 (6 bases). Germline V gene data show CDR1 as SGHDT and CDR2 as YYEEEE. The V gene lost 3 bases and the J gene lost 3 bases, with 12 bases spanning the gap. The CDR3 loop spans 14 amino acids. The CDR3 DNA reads TGTGCCAGCAGCTATAGACAGGTTCACACTGAAGCTTTCTTT. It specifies CASSYRQVHTEAFF.

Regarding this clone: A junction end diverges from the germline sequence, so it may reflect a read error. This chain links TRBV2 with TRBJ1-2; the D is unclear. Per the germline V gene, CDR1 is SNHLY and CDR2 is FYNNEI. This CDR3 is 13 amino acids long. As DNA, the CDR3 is TGTGCCAGCAGGGAAGGGTCCCTATATGGCTACACCTTC. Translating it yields CASREGSLYGYTF.

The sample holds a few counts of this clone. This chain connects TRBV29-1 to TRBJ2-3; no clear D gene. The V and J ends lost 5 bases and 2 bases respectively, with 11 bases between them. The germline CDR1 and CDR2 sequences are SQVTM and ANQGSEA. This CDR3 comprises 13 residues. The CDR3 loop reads CSVLRATTDTQYF. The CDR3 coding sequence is TGCAGCGTTTTGCGTGCTACCACAGATACGCAGTATTTT.